Sequencing of this TCR beta chain was carried out in a study of blood T cell repertoires in COVID-19. Turning to the study itself: The origin of the acute and convalescent COVID-19 samples was the United States, Italy and Spain. Nucleic acid was either cDNA or gDNA, and it came from T cells, B-cell-depleted T cells, or PBMCs.

The authors' processing: It was from reference gene primer amplification that nucleated cell counts were estimated. Method: immunoSEQ multiplex PCR; TCRdb's copy keeps in-frame clones and lacks some. V and J calls and clone size are those listed in that table; D and trimming were worked out from the DNA. This table has about 100,000 clones, roughly 86% appearing once. The CDR3 is 12 residues long. V lost 4 bases, J lost 10 bases, and 11 bases lay in between. The germline gives CDR1 SNHLY, CDR2 FYNNEI. Sample: peripheral blood. This sequence joins TRBV2 and TRBJ1-3, with D possibly TRBD1 on 5 matching bases. This TCR was sampled from a woman under 40 with acute or convalescent COVID-19. CDR3 amino acids: CASSGERGTIYF. For the CDR3, the DNA is TGTGCCAGCAGTGGGGAAAGGGGAACCATATATTTT.